Following are 25 T cell receptor beta chains from one sample sequenced in a study of T cells after yellow fever vaccination. A single record per CDR3 protein comes from TCRdb applying MiXCR to the 5' RACE reads. The data hold hundreds of thousands of distinct CDR3 sequences, with approximately 9% observed a single time. This sample comprised PBMCs, obtained on the day of the first yellow fever vaccination. Receptor source: a man younger than 35 who received the YFV17D yellow fever vaccine.

The chain combines TRBV2 with TRBJ1-2, with 7 bases lining up with TRBD1. The CDR3 consists of 14 residues. The V and J ends lost 3 bases and 7 bases, in that order; junction bases with no gene match: 8. Germline CDR1 is SNHLY and CDR2 is FYNNEI. CDR3 in DNA: TGTGCCAGCAGTGAGGCGAGACAGGGATCTGGCTACACCTTC. Residues: CASSEARQGSGYTF. The entire variable domain, with the rest obtained from reference TRBV2 and TRBJ1-2, is as follows: EPEVTQTPSHQVTQMGQEVILRCVPISNHLYFYWYRQILGQKVEFLVSFYNNEISEKSEIFDDQFSVERPDGSNFTLKIRSTKLEDSAMYFCASSEARQGSGYTFGSGTRLTVV.

Only a few counts were recorded for this clonotype. The rearrangement uses TRBV6-1 and TRBJ2-5; a possible D gene is TRBD2 (7 bases). V shed 5 bases and J shed 5 bases, with 15 bases lying between them. Germline V CDR1 and CDR2: MNHNS, SASEGT. The CDR3 is made up of 14 amino acids. The CDR3 sequence is CASSIGGRVETQYF. In DNA, the CDR3 is TGTGCCAGCAGTATCGGGGGGCGCGTCGAGACCCAGTACTTC.

This clonotype was observed a few times. The rearrangement links TRBV9 to TRBJ2-1; TRBD2 agrees at 7 bases. This CDR3 has 16 residues. The J segment lost 7 bases and the V segment lost 3 bases, leaving 13 bases of the junction unmatched. Germline loops: CDR1 SGDLS, CDR2 YYNGEE. DNA for the CDR3: TGTGCCAGCAGCGCCGGACTAGTAGCACGACTTAATGAGCAGTTCTTC. Translating it yields CASSAGLVARLNEQFF.

This clonotype has just a few counts. The rearrangement joins TRBV5-1 to TRBJ2-2; TRBD1 matches at 7 bases. The ends lost 9 bases at V and 2 bases at J; junction bases unmatched: 7. Per the germline V gene, CDR1 is SGHRS and CDR2 is YFSETQ. The CDR3 consists of 14 residues. The CDR3 spells CANRRTGNTGELFF. CDR3 coding DNA: TGCGCCAACCGACGGACAGGAAACACCGGGGAGCTGTTTTTT.

As to this clonotype: The junction departs from germline at one end; a sequencing error may be responsible. This sequence joins TRBV7-2 and TRBJ1-6; D perhaps matches TRBD1 (5 bases). Germline assignment: CDR1 SGHTA and CDR2 FQGNSA. This CDR3 comprises 17 residues. In nucleotides, the CDR3 is TGTGCCAGCAGCCCGCCAACGGGGGGATCCTCTAATTCACCCCTCCACTTT. It specifies CASSPPTGGSSNSPLHF.

This clonotype was seen only a few times. The genes are TRBV25-1 and TRBJ1-2, with 10 bases identical to TRBD1. This CDR3 has 17 amino acids. The J segment lost 8 bases and the V segment lost 2 bases, leaving 14 bases of the junction unmatched. Germline CDR1 reads MGHDK; CDR2 reads SYGVNS. The DNA of the CDR3 is TGTGCCAGCAGTGAAGTGGGGGACAGGGGAGTAGCGCGGGGCTACACCTTC. This encodes CASSEVGDRGVARGYTF.

This rearrangement joins TRBV6-5 to TRBJ2-3, with D possibly TRBD2 on 7 matching bases. The CDR3 extends over 15 amino acids. The V end lost 5 bases, the J end lost 4 bases, and 16 bases lay between the germline ends. Germline V gene sequence: CDR1 MNHEY, CDR2 SVGAGI. The CDR3 loop is CASSRGGAKSDTQYF. In DNA, the CDR3 is TGTGCCAGCAGTAGGGGGGGGGCGAAGTCAGATACGCAGTATTTT.

This chain uses TRBV4-2 with TRBJ1-6; 8 bases fit TRBD1. This CDR3 region has 19 residues. V lost 4 bases, J lost 5 bases, and 16 bases stayed unmatched. Germline V gene sequence: CDR1 LGHNA, CDR2 YNFKEQ. The DNA for the CDR3 is TGTGCCAGCAGCCGGCTTATGGAACCCCAGGGGGCGGATAATTCACCCCTCCACTTT. As protein: CASSRLMEPQGADNSPLHF.

The V gene is TRBV29-1, the J gene TRBJ1-3; D remains unclear. The CDR3 is made up of 13 amino acids. The germline CDR1 and CDR2 sequences are SQVTM and ANQGSEA. V was shortened by 4 bases and J by 0 bases, with 7 bases between the two germline ends. In nucleotides, the CDR3 is TGCAGCGTTGGACACGGCTCTGGAAACACCATATATTTT. Translated: CSVGHGSGNTIYF.

Only a few counts were recorded for this clonotype. The chain recombines TRBV5-6 with TRBJ2-1, with TRBD1 identical over 12 bases. The CDR3 is made up of 13 amino acids. Germline CDR1 is SGHDT and CDR2 is YYEEEE. J was trimmed by 10 bases and V by 3 bases; bases with no gene match: 2. The CDR3: CASSWGTGGEQFF. CDR3 nucleotide sequence: TGTGCCAGCAGCTGGGGGACAGGGGGCGAGCAGTTCTTC.

V usage is TRBV6-2 or TRBV6-3 and J usage is TRBJ2-7; D not resolved. Germline V CDR1 and CDR2: MNHEY, SVGEGT. V was cut by 8 bases and J by 3 bases, with 20 bases left in between. This CDR3 comprises 15 residues. The CDR3 nucleotides are TGTGCCAGCTCCCCCCCGGGCGCCAGCAACTACGAGCAGTACGTC. Its translation is CASSPPGASNYEQYV.

This clonotype was counted only a few times. The rearrangement links TRBV10-3 to TRBJ1-1; no definite D call. V lost 5 bases, J lost 1 base, and 11 bases lay in between. The CDR3 is made up of 14 amino acids. Germline V gene sequence: CDR1 ENHRY, CDR2 SYGVKD. In DNA form, the CDR3 reads TGTGCCATCAGTAGAGGCCCGGAGAACACTGAAGCTTTCTTT. Residues: CAISRGPENTEAFF.

This rearrangement joins TRBV20-1 to TRBJ2-7, with D tentatively TRBD2 (6 bases). Germline CDR1 DFQATT, CDR2 SNEGSKA (reference sequence). The V gene lost 0 bases and the J gene lost 2 bases, with 11 bases spanning the gap. The CDR3 covers 14 residues. The CDR3 spells CSARDLREPYEQYV. The CDR3, as DNA: TGCAGTGCTAGAGATTTACGGGAGCCCTACGAGCAGTACGTC.

This clonotype was seen a few times. The J gene is TRBJ1-5, the V gene TRBV6-1, with D uncertain. V gave up 4 bases and J gave up 5 bases, with 12 bases separating them. This CDR3 region has 14 residues. Per germline, CDR1 MNHNS and CDR2 SASEGT. The CDR3 loop is CASSVAVQDQPQHF. The CDR3 bases are TGTGCCAGCAGTGTAGCCGTGCAGGATCAGCCCCAGCATTTT.

This clonotype was recorded many times. Here the CDR3 reads CARGPGGRHNEQFF. The CDR3 nucleotides are TGTGCCAGGGGCCCCGGGGGACGGCACAATGAGCAGTTCTTC. The chain recombines TRBV5-6 with TRBJ2-1, with a weak D call TRBD2 (6 bases). Germline V gene sequence: CDR1 SGHDT, CDR2 YYEEEE. Trimming pared 8 bases from V and 5 bases from J, leaving 17 bases between. The CDR3 is 14 amino acids.

The chain couples TRBV7-8 to TRBJ2-2, with D tentatively TRBD1 (5 bases). The CDR3 is made up of 13 amino acids. The V gene lost 5 bases and the J gene lost 9 bases, with 13 bases spanning the gap. The germline V gene has CDR1 SGHVS and CDR2 FQNEAQ. CDR3 coding DNA: TGTGCCAGCAGCCCCGGGCAGGGTTGGGAGCTGTTTTTT. As protein: CASSPGQGWELFF. The full variable domain, its missing parts supplied by reference TRBV7-8 and TRBJ2-2, is GAGVSQSPRYKVAKRGQDVALRCDPISGHVSLFWYQQALGQGPEFLTYFQNEAQLDKSGLPSDRFFAERPEGSVSTLKIQRTQQEDSAVYLCASSPGQGWELFFGEGSRLTVL.

The gene calls are TRBV5-5 and TRBJ2-7; D call uncertain. Looked up from germline, CDR1 is SGHKS and CDR2 is YYEKEE (reference sequence). With 0 bases removed from V and 1 base from J, the gap between germline ends came to 8 bases. The CDR3 covers 14 residues. CDR3 DNA sequence: TGTGCCAGCAGCTTGGGGCGACTGTCCTACGAGCAGTACTTC. It yields the protein CASSLGRLSYEQYF.

This clonotype was picked up many times. This chain links TRBV5-1 with TRBJ1-6; the D gene is possibly TRBD1 (6 bases). V lost 4 bases, J lost 6 bases, and 8 bases lay in between. There are 13 residues in the CDR3. Germline V lookup: CDR1 SGHRS, CDR2 YFSETQ. The CDR3 DNA is TGCGCCAGCAGCGCGGACAGTAATTCACCCCTCCACTTT. It translates to CASSADSNSPLHF.

The chain is built from TRBV6-5 and TRBJ2-7, with 8 bases fitting TRBD2. Trimming removed 4 bases from V and 4 bases from J; junction bases left unmatched: 6. The CDR3 is made up of 14 amino acids. The germline gives CDR1 MNHEY, CDR2 SVGAGI. The CDR3 sequence: CASSFGTRRYEQYF. The CDR3, as DNA: TGTGCCAGCAGTTTCGGGACTAGGAGGTACGAGCAGTACTTC.

There are many counts of this clonotype. The rearrangement links TRBV9 to TRBJ2-5, with 8 bases matching TRBD2. This CDR3 has 18 amino acids. Germline CDR1 reads SGDLS; CDR2 reads YYNGEE. The V gene end was trimmed by 0 bases and the J gene end by 10 bases; junction bases not matched to a gene: 20. The CDR3 loop is CASSVAITTSAGYRDQYF. CDR3 coding DNA: TGTGCCAGCAGCGTAGCTATAACGACTAGCGCCGGGTATCGAGACCAGTACTTC.

This clonotype was recorded at least ten times. The chain recombines TRBV4-2 with TRBJ2-2, with 10 bases fitting TRBD2. This CDR3 region has 16 residues. V was pared by 4 bases and J by 7 bases, with 9 bases of the junction left unmatched. The V gene's germline CDR1 is LGHNA and CDR2 YNFKEQ. In nucleotides, the CDR3 is TGTGCCAGCAGCCCCTCTAGCGGGGGTGTTTTCGGGGAGCTGTTTTTT. Its protein is CASSPSSGGVFGELFF.

This clonotype was counted between two and nine times. The chain recombines TRBV7-3 with TRBJ1-1; D gene unclear. V was trimmed by 4 bases and J by 4 bases, leaving 10 bases between them. CDR1 is SGHTA and CDR2 is FQGTGA in the germline V gene. The CDR3 totals 13 residues. The CDR3 is CASSSMAFTEAFF. CDR3 sequence (DNA): TGTGCCAGCAGCTCAATGGCATTCACTGAAGCTTTCTTT.

This clonotype has at least ten counts. This chain connects TRBV2 to TRBJ1-5; 7 bases are a match to TRBD1. The CDR3 consists of 17 residues. Trimming at V came to 6 bases and at J to 4 bases, leaving 15 bases not matched to a gene. Per germline, CDR1 SNHLY and CDR2 FYNNEI. The DNA for the CDR3 is TGTGCCAGCAGAGGACCAGGGGGGCATTCCTCAAATCAGCCCCAGCATTTT. This translates into CASRGPGGHSSNQPQHF.

V usage is TRBV6-1 and J usage is TRBJ2-5, with D perhaps matching TRBD2 (6 bases). V was clipped by 5 bases and J by 4 bases, with 14 bases between them. The CDR3 consists of 14 residues. The germline V gene has CDR1 MNHNS and CDR2 SASEGT. DNA for the CDR3: TGTGCCAGCAGTCGAGGAGTCGGGGGAGAGACCCAGTACTTC. Translating gives CASSRGVGGETQYF.

The chain employs TRBV25-1 and TRBJ2-1; 8 bases line up with TRBD1. The CDR3 consists of 14 residues. Germline trimming cut 7 bases from V and 10 bases from J; bases unmatched to any gene: 12. The germline CDR1 and CDR2 sequences are MGHDK and SYGVNS. The CDR3 sequence is CASTPAGGFSEQFF. CDR3 DNA: TGTGCCAGCACCCCTGCAGGGGGCTTTTCGGAGCAGTTCTTC.